These 17 T cell receptor beta chains originate from one sample sequenced in a study of blood T cell repertoires in COVID-19. Using immunoSEQ multiplex PCR, the repertoire was profiled, and TCRdb retains in-frame clones only, with some absent. Counted here are 37,000 or so clones, more than 65% occurring once; the ten biggest clones make up 25% to 30%. Sequencing was performed on peripheral blood. The receptor set was obtained from an elderly man with active or convalescent COVID-19.

V is TRBV6-4 and J is TRBJ2-3; 11 nucleotides line up with TRBD2. Looked up from germline, CDR1 is MRHNA and CDR2 is SNTAGT. This CDR3 has 15 residues. Trimming at V came to 6 bases and at J to 0 bases, leaving 2 bases not matched to a gene. In DNA form, the CDR3 reads TGTGCCAGCAGCCGACTAGCGGGAAGCACAGATACGCAGTATTTT. It specifies CASSRLAGSTDTQYF.

The rearrangement uses TRBV4-1 and TRBJ2-7; 7 nucleotides line up with TRBD2. With 2 bases clipped from V and 3 bases from J, the junction kept 10 bases outside the gene matches. The CDR3 contains 16 residues. In germline, CDR1 is MGHRA, CDR2 YSYEKL. This CDR3 is CASSQPRASGDYEQYF. The CDR3 nucleotides are TGCGCCAGCAGCCAACCGCGGGCTAGCGGCGACTACGAGCAGTACTTC.

The chain joins TRBV29-1 to TRBJ2-7; 9 bases map to TRBD2. V lost 7 bases and J lost 6; bases outside the gene matches: 10. The CDR3 has 13 amino acids. Looked up from germline, CDR1 is SQVTM and CDR2 is ANQGSEA. CDR3 bases: TGCAGCGGGAGAGTAGCGGGAGACGGCGAGCAGTACTTC. Its translation: CSGRVAGDGEQYF.

CDR3 sequence reads: CASSLDRTYEQYF. The DNA of the CDR3 is TGTGCCAGCAGCTTAGACAGGACCTACGAGCAGTACTTC. The J gene is TRBJ2-7, the V gene TRBV11-3; D call uncertain. The length of the CDR3 is 13 residues. Trimming took 0 bases from V and 2 from J, leaving 5 bases between them. Germline V gives CDR1 SGHNT, CDR2 YENEEA.

V gene TRBV29-1 combines with J gene TRBJ2-3; TRBD1 agrees at 9 bases. There are 15 residues in the CDR3. V was clipped by 5 bases and J by 1 base; unmatched bases: 7. Germline CDR1 reads SQVTM; CDR2 reads ANQGSEA. CDR3 residues: CSVTNRDRGTDTQYF. The CDR3 DNA follows: TGCAGCGTTACCAATAGGGACAGGGGCACAGATACGCAGTATTTT.

This clone was counted a few times. This chain links TRBV29-1 with TRBJ1-4, with a tentative D call TRBD1 (5 bases). V was cut by 4 bases and J by 6 bases, with 12 bases left in between. Germline CDR1 is SQVTM and CDR2 is ANQGSEA. The CDR3 spans 13 residues. CDR3 sequence (DNA): TGCAGCGTTGTATGGGGAGGGGATGAAAAACTGTTTTTT. The encoded protein is CSVVWGGDEKLFF.

CDR3 residues: CSVRDSAAAYGYTF. For the CDR3, the DNA is TGCAGCGTACGGGACAGCGCAGCGGCCTATGGCTACACCTTC. This chain joins TRBV29-1 and TRBJ1-2; TRBD1 matches at 7 bases. The CDR3 consists of 14 residues. Germline V lookup: CDR1 SQVTM, CDR2 ANQGSEA. After removal of 6 bases from V and 4 bases from J, the junction contained 11 bases not matched to a gene.

The chain has TRBV6-5 and TRBJ1-2; 7 bases line up with TRBD1. The CDR3 has 15 amino acids. The V segment lost 0 bases and the J segment 2 bases; nucleotides outside the gene matches: 3. Germline-derived CDR1 and CDR2 are MNHEY and SVGAGI. CDR3 DNA: TGTGCCAGCAGTTACTCGTTACAGGGGAACTATGGCTACACCTTC. The encoded protein is CASSYSLQGNYGYTF.

The sample holds one count of this clone. This chain joins TRBV7-2 and TRBJ1-2, with D perhaps matching TRBD1 (5 bases). Germline CDR1 and CDR2: SGHTA and FQGNSA. This CDR3 region has 13 residues. Between the trimmed V and J ends, which lost 6 bases and 7 bases, there was a span of 15 bases. CDR3 sequence reads: CASSQDTLIGYTF. The CDR3 nucleotides read TGTGCCAGCAGTCAGGACACGCTAATTGGCTACACCTTC.

The chain couples TRBV7-2 to TRBJ2-3, with 8 bases identical to TRBD1. This CDR3 contains 13 residues. Per germline, CDR1 SGHTA and CDR2 FQGNSA. V lost 5 bases, J lost 6 bases, and 4 bases stayed unmatched. DNA of the CDR3: TGTGCCAGCAGCGTACAGGGGGAGGATACGCAGTATTTT. Translating it yields CASSVQGEDTQYF.

This clone was seen just once. The chain combines TRBV25-1 with TRBJ1-6, with D tentatively TRBD1 (5 bases). The CDR3 consists of 13 residues. Trimming removed 7 bases at V and 6 bases at J, with 10 bases between. Germline assignment: CDR1 MGHDK and CDR2 SYGVNS. DNA for the CDR3: TGTGCCAGCACGGGGGGATTTAATTCACCCCTCCACTTT. The encoded protein is CASTGGFNSPLHF.

This clone has a single count. This sequence joins TRBV19 and TRBJ2-1; 8 positions match TRBD2. The CDR3 extends over 13 amino acids. V shed 5 bases and J 6 bases; nucleotides not matched to a gene: 3. The V gene's germline CDR1 is LNHDA and CDR2 SQIVND (reference sequence). The CDR3 region is CASSRTSPNEQFF. The CDR3 nucleotides read TGTGCCAGTAGTCGGACTAGCCCCAATGAGCAGTTCTTC.

V gene TRBV7-2 combines with J gene TRBJ2-1, with 9 bases matching TRBD2. The germline V gene encodes CDR1 SGHTA and CDR2 FQGNSA. The CDR3 extends over 16 amino acids. With 3 bases clipped from V and 5 bases from J, the junction kept 8 bases outside the gene matches. The chain's CDR3 is CASSFQGAGGNNEQFF. The CDR3 DNA reads as TGTGCCAGCAGCTTCCAGGGAGCGGGAGGCAACAATGAGCAGTTCTTC.

This clone showed up just a few times. Other nucleotide sequences from this sample produce the same CDR3. The V gene is TRBV5-1, the J gene TRBJ2-1; 7 bases fit TRBD2. Unmatched junction bases numbered 0, after V lost 0 bases and J lost 0 bases. This CDR3 has 15 residues. In germline, CDR1 is SGHRS, CDR2 YFSETQ. CDR3 DNA sequence: TGCGCCAGCAGCTTGGTAGCGGGCTCCTACAATGAGCAGTTCTTC. It is translated as CASSLVAGSYNEQFF.

The chain joins TRBV10-3 to TRBJ2-2; 8 bases are shared with TRBD2. This CDR3 region has 20 residues. Per the germline V gene, CDR1 is ENHRY and CDR2 is SYGVKD. Losses at the gene ends were 4 bases for V and 0 bases for J; bases not matched to a gene: 16. The CDR3 sequence is CAISVVTGGNINANTGELFF. The CDR3 nucleotides are TGTGCCATCAGTGTTGTTACGGGGGGGAATATCAACGCGAACACCGGGGAGCTGTTTTTT.

The chain carries TRBV4-2 and TRBJ2-5; 8 positions agree with TRBD2. Germline V gene lookup returns CDR1 LGHNA and CDR2 YNFKEQ. The CDR3 totals 16 residues. With V trimmed by 1 base and J by 2 bases, 6 bases remained unmatched. The CDR3 nucleotides read TGTGCCAGCAGCCAAGTGGCGGGGGGCGATCAAGAGACCCAGTACTTC. It is translated as CASSQVAGGDQETQYF.

V and J are TRBV7-9 and TRBJ1-2, with D possibly TRBD1 on 5 matching bases. The germline V gene has CDR1 SEHNR and CDR2 FQNEAQ (reference sequence). The CDR3 is 14 amino acids. V was pared by 5 bases and J by 4 bases, with 14 bases between. This chain's CDR3 is CASSPGERIYGYTF. Here the CDR3 DNA reads TGTGCCAGCAGCCCGGGGGAGAGAATCTATGGCTACACCTTC.